This TCR beta chain is from a study of blood T cell repertoires in COVID-19. Study-level background: COVID-19 samples, acute and convalescent, were from the United States, Italy and Spain.

The protocol was immunoSEQ multiplex PCR, while the TCRdb copy is restricted to in-frame clones and leaves out a portion. Here the sample spans about 370,000 clones, nearly 90% being singletons. This CDR3 spans 16 amino acids. The V gene's germline CDR1 is MDHEN and CDR2 SYDVKM. V was clipped by 3 bases and J by 2 bases, with 15 bases between them. This sequence joins TRBV28 and TRBJ2-3; TRBD2 is a possible D gene (5 bases). Sequencing input: PBMCs or T cells enriched from blood (not recorded which). This TCR was recovered from a woman aged 25 to 45 who had recovered from COVID-19. The CDR3 is CASSFSIGVVTDTQYF. For the CDR3, the DNA is TGTGCCAGCAGTTTTAGCATCGGGGTCGTCACAGATACGCAGTATTTT.